This is a list of T cell receptor beta chains from one sample in a study of shared clonotypes between healthy human individuals. TCRdb keeps only in-frame clones here, not all; method: immunoSEQ multiplex PCR. The sample carries millions of clones, 95% recorded once. Sequenced: naive CD4+ T cells sorted from blood. All receptors derive from a man between 18 and 35 years old in good health. Each CDR3 is given with its conserved first and last residue. The order of the fields is J gene, clone size, D gene, CDR3 length, V gene, CDR3 protein, CDR3 DNA. The D gene is left open where the match is weak. Rows give clone size only sometimes, using once, few, many, or a class for an expanded clone.

>TRBJ2-3|once|TRBD2|12|TRBV27
CASSSVGGAQYF
TGTGCCAGCAGTTCTGTGGGGGGGGCGCAGTATTTT
>TRBJ2-5|NA|TRBD2|15|TRBV5-6
CASSLGLLASETQYF
TGTGCCAGCAGCTTGGGACTACTAGCGTCCGAGACCCAGTACTTC
>TRBJ1-6|NA|NA|13|TRBV29-1
CSVGTSYNSPLHF
TGCAGCGTTGGGACCTCCTATAATTCACCCCTCCACTTT
>TRBJ2-7|NA|NA|15|TRBV11-2
CASSLNPRDTYEQYF
TGTGCCAGCAGCTTAAACCCCCGGGACACCTACGAGCAGTACTTC
>TRBJ1-1|NA|NA|16|TRBV11-2
CASSLSHRKMNTEAFF
TGTGCCAGCAGCTTATCACACAGGAAAATGAACACTGAAGCTTTCTTT
>TRBJ2-1|NA|NA|11|TRBV5-6
CASSLRREQFF
TGTGCCAGCAGCTTGCGCCGGGAGCAGTTCTTC
>TRBJ2-1|NA|NA|9|TRBV7-2
CASSLPQFF
TGTGCCAGCAGCTTACCACAGTTCTTC
>TRBJ2-2|NA|TRBD1|16|TRBV7-9
CASSLTGQGGTGELFF
TGTGCCAGCAGCTTAACCGGACAGGGGGGGACCGGGGAGCTGTTTTTT
>TRBJ1-4|NA|NA|15|TRBV5-1
CASSRQDSTNEKLFF
TGCGCCAGCAGCCGGCAGGATTCAACTAATGAAAAACTGTTTTTT
>TRBJ2-3|NA|TRBD1|17|TRBV28
CASSWGQGSLSTDTQYF
TGTGCCAGCAGTTGGGGACAGGGGTCCCTAAGCACAGATACGCAGTATTTT
>TRBJ2-5|NA|NA|17|TRBV7-2
CASSSRPNRAKGETQYF
TGTGCCAGCAGCTCCCGACCGAACAGGGCGAAGGGAGAGACCCAGTACTTC
>TRBJ1-4|NA|TRBD1|15|TRBV6-5
CASSYGGGRDEKLFF
TGTGCCAGCAGTTACGGAGGGGGCCGAGATGAAAAACTGTTTTTT
>TRBJ2-5|NA|TRBD2|15|TRBV5-4
CASSLRLAGGETQYF
TGTGCCAGCAGCTTGCGCCTAGCCGGGGGGGAGACCCAGTACTTC
>TRBJ1-1|NA|NA|15|TRBV6-5
CASSYSTSGYTEAFF
TGTGCCAGCAGTTACTCGACATCAGGGTACACTGAAGCTTTCTTT
>TRBJ1-4|NA|NA|16|TRBV30
CACSRVQGVANEKLFF
TGTGCCTGTAGCAGGGTCCAAGGTGTGGCTAATGAAAAACTGTTTTTT
>TRBJ2-7|NA|NA|12|TRBV7-2
CASSAPWIEQYF
TGTGCCAGCAGCGCCCCTTGGATCGAGCAGTACTTC
>TRBJ1-2|NA|TRBD1|15|TRBV28
CASSLRRQGADGYTF
TGTGCCAGCAGTTTAAGGAGACAGGGTGCCGATGGCTACACCTTC
>TRBJ1-6|NA|TRBD1|14|TRBV6-6
CASSFRQGDSPLHF
TGTGCCAGCAGTTTCCGACAGGGGGATTCACCCCTCCACTTT
>TRBJ2-7|NA|NA|15|TRBV9
CASSVRAGLSYEQYF
TGTGCCAGCAGCGTAAGGGCTGGGCTCTCCTACGAGCAGTACTTC
>TRBJ2-1|once|TRBD2|14|TRBV9
CASSSIAGDNEQFF
TGTGCCAGCAGTTCCATAGCGGGGGACAATGAGCAGTTCTTC
>TRBJ2-5|NA|NA|14|TRBV28
CASSDYSSQETQYF
TGTGCCAGCAGCGATTACAGCTCTCAAGAGACCCAGTACTTC
>TRBJ2-2|NA|TRBD1|15|TRBV5-1
CASSLRQGADGELFF
TGCGCCAGCAGCTTGAGGCAGGGGGCCGACGGGGAGCTGTTTTTT
>TRBJ2-5|NA|NA|16|TRBV6-5
CASSWGDLRSQETQYF
TGTGCCAGCAGTTGGGGCGACCTTAGGAGCCAAGAGACCCAGTACTTC
>TRBJ2-5|NA|NA|12|TRBV30
CAWSRRGETQYF
TGTGCCTGGAGTCGGAGGGGGGAGACCCAGTACTTC
>TRBJ2-7|NA|TRBD2|13|TRBV18
CASSPSSGGEQYF
TGTGCCAGCTCACCATCTAGCGGGGGCGAGCAGTACTTC
>TRBJ1-2|NA|NA|15|TRBV2
CASRQTAVSNYGYTF
TGTGCCAGCAGGCAGACCGCGGTCTCTAACTATGGCTACACCTTC
>TRBJ1-2|NA|NA|15|TRBV11-3
CASSCGRRLGSGYTF
TGTGCCAGCAGCTGTGGCAGACGCCTTGGATCTGGCTACACCTTC
>TRBJ2-7|NA|TRBD2|15|TRBV15
CATSMERGTPYEQYF
TGTGCCACAAGCATGGAGCGGGGGACCCCCTACGAGCAGTACTTC
>TRBJ1-5|NA|NA|15|TRBV7-6
CASSLTAGLNQPQHF
TGTGCCAGCAGCTTAACGGCAGGCCTCAATCAGCCCCAGCATTTT
>TRBJ1-1|NA|NA|15|TRBV5-1
CASSPAADMNTEAFF
TGCGCCAGCAGCCCAGCAGCGGATATGAACACTGAAGCTTTCTTT
>TRBJ1-2|NA|NA|13|TRBV28
CASSEPRDTGYTF
TGTGCCAGCAGTGAACCCCGAGACACAGGCTACACCTTC
>TRBJ2-5|NA|NA|14|TRBV6-6
CASRPEGPQETQYF
TGTGCCAGCCGCCCAGAGGGGCCCCAAGAGACCCAGTACTTC
>TRBJ1-4|NA|NA|14|TRBV5-6
CASSRGIRGEKLFF
TGTGCCAGCAGCCGGGGGATCCGAGGCGAAAAACTGTTTTTT
>TRBJ1-1|NA|TRBD1|13|TRBV5-1
CASSGQLNTEAFF
TGCGCCAGTTCGGGACAGTTGAACACTGAAGCTTTCTTT
>TRBJ1-6|few|NA|16|TRBV4-3
CASSQDALGGGSPLHF
TGCGCCAGCAGCCAAGATGCCCTCGGTGGAGGGTCACCCCTCCACTTT
>TRBJ1-5|once|NA|13|TRBV7-9
CASSLETDQPQHF
TGTGCCAGCAGCCTAGAGACTGATCAGCCCCAGCATTTT
>TRBJ2-7|once|NA|11|TRBV28
CASGSSYEQYF
TGTGCCAGCGGGAGCTCCTACGAGCAGTACTTC
>TRBJ1-3|once|NA|16|TRBV5-1
CASSLSGVGSGNTIYF
TGCGCCAGCAGCTTGTCCGGAGTTGGCTCTGGAAACACCATATATTTT
>TRBJ1-5|NA|NA|13|TRBV30
CAWSGQYNQPQHF
TGTGCCTGGAGTGGACAGTACAATCAGCCCCAGCATTTT
>TRBJ2-3|NA|TRBD1|15|TRBV5-1
CASSQGTGSTDTQYF
TGCGCCAGCAGTCAGGGGACAGGAAGCACAGATACGCAGTATTTT
>TRBJ1-5|once|NA|12|TRBV2
CASSGTEQPQHF
TGTGCCAGCAGTGGTACTGAACAGCCCCAGCATTTT
>TRBJ2-7|NA|NA|15|TRBV14
CASSPSAQGPGEQYF
TGTGCCAGCAGCCCATCGGCGCAGGGACCGGGGGAGCAGTACTTC
>TRBJ1-5|NA|TRBD1|17|TRBV30
CAWSVARTGGHNQPQHF
TGTGCCTGGAGTGTTGCCCGGACAGGGGGACACAATCAGCCCCAGCATTTT
>TRBJ1-1|NA|TRBD1|13|TRBV28
CASRAIDREPQRF
TGTGCCAGCAGGGCGATTGACAGGGAGCCGCAGCGCTTT
>TRBJ2-2|NA|NA|17|TRBV4-3
CASSQEWRRTNTGELFF
TGCGCCAGCAGCCAAGAATGGCGACGGACCAACACCGGGGAGCTGTTTTTT
>TRBJ1-2|NA|NA|13|TRBV28
CATRTDVSYGYTF
TGTGCCACTCGGACGGATGTGAGCTATGGCTACACCTTC